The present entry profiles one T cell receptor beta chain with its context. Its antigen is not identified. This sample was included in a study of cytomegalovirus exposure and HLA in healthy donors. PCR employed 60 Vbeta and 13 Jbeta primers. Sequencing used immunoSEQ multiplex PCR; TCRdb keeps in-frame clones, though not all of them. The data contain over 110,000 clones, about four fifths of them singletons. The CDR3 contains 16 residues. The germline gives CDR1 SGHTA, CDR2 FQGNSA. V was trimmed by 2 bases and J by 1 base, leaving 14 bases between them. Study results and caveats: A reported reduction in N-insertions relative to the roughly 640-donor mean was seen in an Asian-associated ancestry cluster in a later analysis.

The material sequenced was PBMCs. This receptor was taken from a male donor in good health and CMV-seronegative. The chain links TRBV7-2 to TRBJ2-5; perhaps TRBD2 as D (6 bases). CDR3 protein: CASSLSGRGFQETQYF. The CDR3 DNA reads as TGTGCCAGCAGCTTATCCGGGCGGGGTTTCCAAGAGACCCAGTACTTC.